This is a list of T cell receptor beta chains from one sample in a study of beta chain features in type 1 diabetes. Clones were read by immunoSEQ multiplex PCR, and TCRdb kept only the in-frame ones, dropping some. The sample holds 300,000 or so clones, approximately 8.2% seen once. Sequenced sample: central memory CD4+ T cells from blood. These receptors were taken from a woman aged 18-35 years in good health. The CDR3 runs from the conserved cysteine through the conserved F or W. D genes are given only for firm matches. Some rows have no size entry. The others give once, few or many, or a class for an expanded clone.

V gene: TRBV29-1
J gene: TRBJ2-5
D gene: TRBD2
clone size: few
CDR3 protein: CSVDGTSGSQETQYF
CDR3 DNA: TGCAGCGTTGATGGGACTAGCGGGAGCCAAGAGACCCAGTACTTC

V gene: TRBV27
J gene: TRBJ2-7
D gene: TRBD2
clone size: few
CDR3 protein: CASTRLAGSYEQYF
CDR3 DNA: TGTGCCAGCACTCGACTAGCGGGAAGTTACGAGCAGTACTTC

V gene: TRBV15
J gene: TRBJ2-5
D gene: .
clone size: few
CDR3 protein: CATSRDRETQYF
CDR3 DNA: TGTGCCACCAGCAGAGACCGGGAGACCCAGTACTTC

V gene: TRBV28
J gene: TRBJ2-7
D gene: .
clone size: .
CDR3 protein: CASSLLSYEQYF
CDR3 DNA: TGTGCCAGCAGTTTATTATCCTACGAGCAGTACTTC

V gene: TRBV20-1
J gene: TRBJ2-7
D gene: .
clone size: .
CDR3 protein: CSASLSYEQYF
CDR3 DNA: TGCAGTGCTAGTTTGTCCTACGAGCAGTACTTC

V gene: TRBV29-1
J gene: TRBJ2-2
D gene: TRBD1
clone size: few
CDR3 protein: CSVRQGRNTGELFF
CDR3 DNA: TGCAGCGTTCGACAGGGGCGTAACACCGGGGAGCTGTTTTTT

V gene: TRBV18
J gene: TRBJ2-7
D gene: .
clone size: few
CDR3 protein: CASSPPYTTREQYF
CDR3 DNA: TGTGCCAGCTCACCACCTTATACTACGAGGGAGCAGTACTTC

V gene: TRBV5-4
J gene: TRBJ1-2
D gene: .
clone size: few
CDR3 protein: CASSFGREDGYTF
CDR3 DNA: TGTGCCAGCAGCTTTGGCAGGGAGGATGGCTACACCTTC

V gene: TRBV7-2
J gene: TRBJ2-3
D gene: .
clone size: .
CDR3 protein: CASRRPGLGTDTQYF
CDR3 DNA: TGTGCCAGCAGACGACCAGGACTTGGCACAGATACGCAGTATTTT

V gene: TRBV28
J gene: TRBJ1-4
D gene: .
clone size: .
CDR3 protein: CASRRGRENEKLFF
CDR3 DNA: TGTGCCAGCAGGAGGGGTAGGGAGAATGAAAAACTGTTTTTT

V gene: TRBV28
J gene: TRBJ1-1
D gene: TRBD1
clone size: few
CDR3 protein: CASSYPKGATEAFF
CDR3 DNA: TGTGCCAGCAGTTATCCGAAGGGGGCCACTGAAGCTTTCTTT

V gene: TRBV9
J gene: TRBJ2-2
D gene: TRBD1
clone size: few
CDR3 protein: CASSQGARGGELFF
CDR3 DNA: TGTGCCAGCAGTCAGGGGGCTCGGGGCGGGGAGCTGTTTTTT

V gene: TRBV9
J gene: TRBJ1-5
D gene: .
clone size: .
CDR3 protein: CASSVDAGGNQPQHF
CDR3 DNA: TGTGCCAGCAGCGTAGATGCAGGGGGCAATCAGCCCCAGCATTTT

V gene: TRBV6-5
J gene: TRBJ2-2
D gene: .
clone size: few
CDR3 protein: CASSYSRRVNTGELFF
CDR3 DNA: TGTGCCAGCAGTTACTCGCGCAGGGTCAACACCGGGGAGCTGTTTTTT

V gene: TRBV14
J gene: TRBJ1-2
D gene: .
clone size: .
CDR3 protein: CASSPDYYPGYGYTF
CDR3 DNA: TGTGCCAGCAGCCCAGACTATTACCCAGGGTATGGCTACACCTTC

V gene: TRBV7-2
J gene: TRBJ2-1
D gene: TRBD2
clone size: .
CDR3 protein: CASSVKRDSSYNEQFF
CDR3 DNA: TGTGCCAGCAGCGTCAAGCGGGATAGCTCCTACAATGAGCAGTTCTTC

V gene: TRBV4-1
J gene: TRBJ2-6
D gene: TRBD1
clone size: .
CDR3 protein: CASSSGQAKTGANVLTF
CDR3 DNA: TGCGCCAGCAGCTCGGGACAGGCAAAGACTGGGGCCAACGTCCTGACTTTC

V gene: TRBV11-1
J gene: TRBJ2-1
D gene: .
clone size: few
CDR3 protein: CASSLERGPASSYNEQFF
CDR3 DNA: TGTGCCAGCAGCTTAGAACGGGGGCCAGCCTCCTCCTACAATGAGCAGTTCTTC

V gene: TRBV6-1
J gene: TRBJ2-7
D gene: .
clone size: .
CDR3 protein: CASSEAPRGYEQYF
CDR3 DNA: TGTGCCAGCAGTGAAGCGCCAAGGGGCTACGAGCAGTACTTC

V gene: TRBV7-2
J gene: TRBJ1-4
D gene: .
clone size: .
CDR3 protein: CASSPNSEKLFF
CDR3 DNA: TGTGCCAGCAGCCCGAACAGTGAAAAACTGTTTTTT

V gene: TRBV11-2
J gene: TRBJ2-3
D gene: .
clone size: .
CDR3 protein: CASSLSAGDTQYF
CDR3 DNA: TGTGCCAGCAGCTTAAGTGCAGGAGATACGCAGTATTTT

V gene: TRBV2
J gene: TRBJ2-1
D gene: .
clone size: few
CDR3 protein: CASSVLAEQFF
CDR3 DNA: TGTGCCAGCAGCGTCCTGGCTGAGCAGTTCTTC

V gene: TRBV9
J gene: TRBJ1-2
D gene: .
clone size: few
CDR3 protein: CASSPQSGGGGSYTF
CDR3 DNA: TGTGCCAGCAGCCCCCAAAGCGGGGGGGGCGGGAGCTACACCTTC

V gene: TRBV2
J gene: TRBJ2-3
D gene: .
clone size: .
CDR3 protein: CASSWGSDTQYF
CDR3 DNA: TGTGCCAGCAGTTGGGGGTCAGATACGCAGTATTTT

V gene: TRBV10-3
J gene: TRBJ2-1
D gene: .
clone size: many
CDR3 protein: CASINSVSYNEQFF
CDR3 DNA: TGTGCCTCTATAAACTCCGTCTCCTACAATGAGCAGTTCTTC

V gene: TRBV5-1
J gene: TRBJ2-1
D gene: .
clone size: few
CDR3 protein: CASSLVLRAGSYNEQFF
CDR3 DNA: TGCGCCAGCAGCTTGGTTCTGAGGGCCGGATCCTACAATGAGCAGTTCTTC

V gene: TRBV5-4
J gene: TRBJ2-5
D gene: .
clone size: few
CDR3 protein: CASSLRLKEETQYF
CDR3 DNA: TGTGCCAGCAGCTTGAGGCTCAAAGAAGAGACCCAGTACTTC

V gene: TRBV7-9
J gene: TRBJ1-6
D gene: .
clone size: .
CDR3 protein: CASRLGGGANSPLHF
CDR3 DNA: TGTGCCAGCAGACTAGGAGGGGGGGCTAATTCACCCCTCCACTTT

V gene: TRBV4-3
J gene: TRBJ2-1
D gene: TRBD2
clone size: .
CDR3 protein: CASSQARTSGSYNEQFF
CDR3 DNA: TGCGCCAGCAGCCAAGCTCGGACTAGCGGGAGTTACAATGAGCAGTTCTTC

V gene: TRBV19
J gene: TRBJ2-2
D gene: TRBD1
clone size: .
CDR3 protein: CASSMGQVANGELFF
CDR3 DNA: TGTGCCAGTAGTATGGGACAGGTGGCCAACGGGGAGCTGTTTTTT

V gene: TRBV7-9
J gene: TRBJ1-1
D gene: TRBD1
clone size: .
CDR3 protein: CASSYSPGTGGDTEAFF
CDR3 DNA: TGTGCCAGCAGCTACTCCCCCGGGACAGGGGGGGACACTGAAGCTTTCTTT

V gene: TRBV2
J gene: TRBJ2-4
D gene: .
clone size: many
CDR3 protein: CASIDVTLAKNIQYF
CDR3 DNA: TGTGCCAGCATCGACGTCACCTTAGCCAAAAACATTCAGTACTTC

V gene: TRBV11-2
J gene: TRBJ2-7
D gene: .
clone size: few
CDR3 protein: CASSLSNTYEQYF
CDR3 DNA: TGTGCCAGCAGCTTATCAAACACCTACGAGCAGTACTTC

V gene: TRBV4-1
J gene: TRBJ2-7
D gene: TRBD2
clone size: .
CDR3 protein: CASSQIDSGRALYEQYF
CDR3 DNA: TGCGCCAGCAGCCAAATCGACAGCGGGAGGGCCCTCTACGAGCAGTACTTC

V gene: TRBV4-2
J gene: TRBJ2-1
D gene: .
clone size: .
CDR3 protein: CASSHTVENEQFF
CDR3 DNA: TGTGCCAGCAGCCATACCGTAGAAAATGAGCAGTTCTTC

V gene: TRBV7-2
J gene: TRBJ2-3
D gene: .
clone size: many
CDR3 protein: CASSPTGGTDTQYF
CDR3 DNA: TGTGCCAGCAGCCCGACAGGCGGCACAGATACGCAGTATTTT

V gene: TRBV25-1
J gene: TRBJ2-6
D gene: .
clone size: few
CDR3 protein: CASSEGGANSGANVLTF
CDR3 DNA: TGTGCCAGCAGTGAAGGTGGCGCCAACTCTGGGGCCAACGTCCTGACTTTC

V gene: TRBV7-7
J gene: TRBJ2-5
D gene: .
clone size: few
CDR3 protein: CASSFGGRQETQYF
CDR3 DNA: TGTGCTAGCAGCTTTGGGGGGCGGCAAGAGACCCAGTACTTC

V gene: TRBV7-2
J gene: TRBJ1-3
D gene: .
clone size: .
CDR3 protein: CASSPGWGAMKGVTIYF
CDR3 DNA: TGTGCCAGCAGCCCGGGATGGGGAGCCATGAAGGGGGTCACCATATATTTT

V gene: TRBV13
J gene: TRBJ2-3
D gene: TRBD2
clone size: few
CDR3 protein: CASSSRSAGTSGRAFPDTQYF
CDR3 DNA: TGTGCCAGCAGCTCCCGTTCGGCCGGGACTAGCGGGAGGGCCTTCCCAGATACGCAGTATTTT